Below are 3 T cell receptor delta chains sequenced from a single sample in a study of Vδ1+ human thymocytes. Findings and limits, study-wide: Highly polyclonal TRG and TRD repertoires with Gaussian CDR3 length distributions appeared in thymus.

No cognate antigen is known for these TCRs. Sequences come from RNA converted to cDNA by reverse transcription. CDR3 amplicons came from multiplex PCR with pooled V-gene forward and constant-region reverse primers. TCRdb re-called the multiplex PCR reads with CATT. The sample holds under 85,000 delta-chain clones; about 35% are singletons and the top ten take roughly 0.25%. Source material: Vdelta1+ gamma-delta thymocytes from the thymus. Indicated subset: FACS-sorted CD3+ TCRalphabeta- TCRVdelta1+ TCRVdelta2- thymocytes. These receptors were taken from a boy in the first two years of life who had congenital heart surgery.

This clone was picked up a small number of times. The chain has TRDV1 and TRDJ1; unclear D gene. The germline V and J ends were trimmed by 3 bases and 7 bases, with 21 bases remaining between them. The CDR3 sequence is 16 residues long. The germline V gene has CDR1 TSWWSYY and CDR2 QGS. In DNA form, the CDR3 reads TGTGCTCTTGGGGATCTAGTGTACGCGTCCCAGTGTAAACTCATCTTT. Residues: CALGDLVYASQCKLIF.

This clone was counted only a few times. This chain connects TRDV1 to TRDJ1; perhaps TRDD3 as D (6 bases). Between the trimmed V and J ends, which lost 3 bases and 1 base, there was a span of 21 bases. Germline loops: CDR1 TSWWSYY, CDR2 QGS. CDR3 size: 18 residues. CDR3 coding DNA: TGTGCTCTTGGGGAGCTACCGCTGGGGTTCCCGGCCACCGATAAACTCATCTTT. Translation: CALGELPLGFPATDKLIF.

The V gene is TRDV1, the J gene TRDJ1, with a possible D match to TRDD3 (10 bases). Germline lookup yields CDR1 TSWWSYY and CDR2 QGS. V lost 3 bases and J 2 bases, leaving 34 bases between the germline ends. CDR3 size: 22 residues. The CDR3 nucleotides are TGTGCTCTTGGGGATCCCGGGCCTTCCTACAAAGGGGGATACGCGGGTACCGATAAACTCATCTTT. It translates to CALGDPGPSYKGGYAGTDKLIF.